A single sample gave rise to the 32 T cell receptor beta chains below, sequenced in a study of shared clonotypes between healthy human individuals. Data came from immunoSEQ multiplex PCR; TCRdb stores just in-frame clones and leaves some out. The sample records around 1,000,000 clones, roughly 77% being singletons. Sequenced material: memory CD4+ T cells from PBMCs. As to subset: CD45RA-negative fraction. Receptors originate from a man aged 18 to 29 in good health. Some clones in this sample may be carry-over from other donors' samples.

CDR3 DNA: TGTGCCAGCAGCTACCGACAGGGCCCGGGGGACACTGAAGCTTTCTTT. It is translated as CASSYRQGPGDTEAFF. The chain joins TRBV7-2 to TRBJ1-1; 7 nucleotides match TRBD1. V shed 4 bases and J 3 bases; nucleotides not matched to a gene: 11. CDR1 SGHTA and CDR2 FQGNSA come from the germline V gene. The CDR3 has 16 residues.

The V gene is TRBV7-9, the J gene TRBJ1-2; no clear D. Germline values: CDR1 SEHNR, CDR2 FQNEAQ (reference sequence). V was trimmed by 2 bases and J by 11 bases, leaving 21 bases between them. The CDR3 has 15 residues. The CDR3 nucleotides read TGTGCCAGCAGCTTATCGGGTTCCAGGATGGATAGTTACACCTTC. Encoded protein: CASSLSGSRMDSYTF.

This rearrangement joins TRBV6-6 to TRBJ1-4; D call uncertain. The germline CDR1 and CDR2 sequences are MNHNY and SVGAGI (reference sequence). The CDR3 covers 13 residues. With 2 bases removed from V and 8 bases from J, the gap between germline ends came to 9 bases. DNA for the CDR3: TGTGCCAGCAGTTACGGACCGACCGAAAAACTGTTTTTT. Translating it yields CASSYGPTEKLFF.

Concerning this clone itself: This may come from a read error, since a much larger clone is one base off. At the DNA level, this CDR3 is encoded by other sequences in the same sample as well. This sequence joins TRBV7-8 and TRBJ1-1; no definite D call. In germline, CDR1 is SGHVS, CDR2 FQNEAQ. CDR3 length equals 13 residues. Trimming took off 1 base at V and 0 bases at J, with 3 bases between the two ends. The CDR3 coding sequence is TGTGCCAGCAGCTTAGTTGTGAACACTGAAGCTTTCTTT. It translates to CASSLVVNTEAFF. The full variable domain, in which reference TRBV7-8 and TRBJ1-1 provide the parts outside the CDR3, is GAGVSQSPRYKVAKRGQDVALRCDPISGHVSLFWYQQALGQGPEFLTYFQNEAQLDKSGLPSDRFFAERPEGSVSTLKIQRTQQEDSAVYLCASSLVVNTEAFFGQGTRLTVV.

This clone was observed a handful of times. This rearrangement joins TRBV13 to TRBJ1-1, with D uncertain. The CDR3 sequence is 12 residues long. Trimming cost V 5 bases and J 3 bases, with 7 bases left between them. Germline-derived CDR1 and CDR2 are PRHDT and FYEKMQ (reference sequence). CDR3 nucleotide sequence: TGTGCCAGCAGCCTCCAATACACTGAAGCTTTCTTT. The encoded protein is CASSLQYTEAFF.

The chain employs TRBV6-1 and TRBJ2-2; D may be TRBD2 (5 bases). V was cut by 1 base and J by 3 bases, with 15 bases left in between. Germline CDR1 and CDR2: MNHNS and SASEGT. This CDR3 contains 17 residues. The CDR3 protein is CASSEGPGSGYTGELFF. The DNA for the CDR3 is TGTGCCAGCAGTGAAGGGCCGGGGTCGGGTTACACCGGGGAGCTGTTTTTT.

The chain recombines TRBV13 with TRBJ2-3; TRBD2 agrees at 10 bases. The CDR3 covers 17 residues. Trimming cost V 1 base and J 4 bases; bases outside gene matches: 8. Germline CDR1 PRHDT, CDR2 FYEKMQ (reference sequence). CDR3 sequence reads: CASSLVLAGEVADTQYF. The CDR3 bases are TGTGCCAGCAGCTTAGTTCTAGCGGGAGAGGTGGCAGATACGCAGTATTTT.

The CDR3 nucleotides read TGTGCCAGCGTTGAGGCCTTCTCCTACGAGCAGTACTTC. Translating it yields CASVEAFSYEQYF. The gene calls are TRBV6-1 and TRBJ2-7; no clear D. The V gene's germline CDR1 is MNHNS and CDR2 SASEGT. V lost 8 bases, J lost 0 bases, and 11 bases lay in between. The CDR3 is 13 residues long.

V usage is TRBV5-4 and J usage is TRBJ2-3; D remains unclear. Germline V CDR1 and CDR2: SGHNT, YYREEE (reference sequence). V was cut by 4 bases and J by 6 bases, with 15 bases left in between. This CDR3 is 14 amino acids long. The CDR3 nucleotides are TGTGCCAGCAGCCTCGGGTCGGGTGCGGATACGCAGTATTTT. Amino acids: CASSLGSGADTQYF. The full variable domain, rest sourced from reference TRBV5-4 and TRBJ2-3, is ETGVTQSPTHLIKTRGQQVTLRCSSQSGHNTVSWYQQALGQGPQFIFQYYREEENGRGNFPPRFSGLQFPNYSSELNVNALELDDSALYLCASSLGSGADTQYFGPGTRLTVL.

The chain carries TRBV28 and TRBJ1-1; tentative D call: TRBD1 (5 bases). In germline, CDR1 is MDHEN, CDR2 SYDVKM. Trimming removed 7 bases at V and 2 bases at J, with 14 bases between. The CDR3 loop spans 14 amino acids. CDR3 coding DNA: TGTGCCAGCACTAGGGGACGATACAACACTGAAGCTTTCTTT. Translated: CASTRGRYNTEAFF.

Notes on this clone: This may be a read error: a much more frequent sequence differs by one nucleotide. This chain connects TRBV7-3 to TRBJ2-5; weak D call: TRBD1 (6 bases). CDR1 and CDR2 from the germline V gene are SGHTA and FQGTGA. The V end lost 6 bases, the J end lost 1 base, and 9 bases lay between the germline ends. This CDR3 contains 13 residues. CDR3 region: CASSTGFQETQYF. The CDR3 DNA reads TGTGCCAGCAGTACAGGGTTCCAAGAGACCCAGTACTTC.

The rearrangement links TRBV4-2 to TRBJ2-3; no reliable D call. V lost 1 base and J lost 4, with 12 bases in between. Germline V gene sequence: CDR1 LGHNA, CDR2 YNFKEQ. CDR3 length: 15 residues. The CDR3 loop reads CASSQGPRPADTQYF. The CDR3 coding sequence is TGTGCCAGCAGCCAAGGCCCCCGACCGGCAGATACGCAGTATTTT.

The rearrangement links TRBV5-1 to TRBJ1-3; D may be TRBD1 (6 bases). V was clipped by 0 bases and J by 0 bases, with 19 bases between them. Germline V gene data show CDR1 as SGHRS and CDR2 as YFSETQ. The CDR3 loop spans 19 amino acids. CDR3 loop: CASSLAGTNPLSSGNTIYF. The DNA for the CDR3 is TGCGCCAGCAGCTTGGCCGGGACAAACCCGCTGAGCTCTGGAAACACCATATATTTT.

The CDR3 DNA follows: TGTGCCAGCAGCCTGGGGACGGACTATCAGCCCCAGCATTTT. This encodes CASSLGTDYQPQHF. V and J are TRBV28 and TRBJ1-5, with a tentative D call TRBD1 (5 bases). Germline values: CDR1 MDHEN, CDR2 SYDVKM. The length of the CDR3 is 14 residues. The V end lost 6 bases, the J end lost 5 bases, and 14 bases lay between the germline ends. The full variable domain, rest sourced from reference TRBV28 and TRBJ1-5, is DVKVTQSSRYLVKRTGEKVFLECVQDMDHENMFWYRQDPGLGLRLIYFSYDVKMKEKGDIPEGYSVSREKKERFSLILESASTNQTSMYLCASSLGTDYQPQHFGDGTRLSIL.

This clone has just a few counts. V usage is TRBV5-4 and J usage is TRBJ2-3; a possible D gene is TRBD1 (5 bases). Germline CDR1 is SGHNT and CDR2 is YYREEE (reference sequence). This CDR3 is built from 14 residues. V was shortened by 9 bases and J by 1 base, with 15 bases between the two germline ends. CDR3: CATRMQGGTDTQYF. The CDR3 bases are TGTGCCACCCGGATGCAGGGCGGCACAGATACGCAGTATTTT.

As to this clone: The sample carries other DNA sequences with the same CDR3. The rearrangement links TRBV18 to TRBJ2-7; 7 bases line up with TRBD1. V was pared by 6 bases and J by 6 bases, with 5 bases of the junction left unmatched. Germline CDR1 reads KGHSH; CDR2 reads LQKENI. The CDR3 loop spans 12 amino acids. The CDR3 DNA follows: TGTGCCAGCTCGACTGCAGGGGGCGAGCAGTACTTC. It encodes CASSTAGGEQYF. Based on the CDR3 plus reference TRBV18 and TRBJ2-7, the full variable domain is NAGVMQNPRHLVRRRGQEARLRCSPMKGHSHVYWYRQLPEEGLKFMVYLQKENIIDESGMPKERFSAEFPKEGPSILRIQQVVRGDSAAYFCASSTAGGEQYFGPGTRLTVT.

The CDR3 sequence: CASSLNRANTEAFF. In nucleotides, the CDR3 is TGTGCCAGCAGCTTAAACAGAGCAAACACTGAAGCTTTCTTT. The V and J genes are TRBV7-2 and TRBJ1-1; unclear D gene. The germline V and J ends were trimmed by 2 bases and 2 bases, with 9 bases remaining between them. CDR3 length: 14 amino acids. Germline CDR1 and CDR2: SGHTA and FQGNSA. Full variable domain (remainder filled in from reference TRBV7-2 and TRBJ1-1): GAGVSQSPSNKVTEKGKDVELRCDPISGHTALYWYRQSLGQGLEFLIYFQGNSAPDKSGLPSDRFSAERTGGSVSTLTIQRTQQEDSAVYLCASSLNRANTEAFFGQGTRLTVV.

As regards this clone: The same CDR3 also results from other DNA sequences found in this sample. The chain recombines TRBV5-1 with TRBJ2-3; tentative D call: TRBD2 (6 bases). This CDR3 is 12 amino acids long. CDR1 and CDR2 (germline): SGHRS, YFSETQ. The germline V and J ends were trimmed by 3 bases and 5 bases, with 7 bases remaining between them. The CDR3 protein is CASSSGVDTQYF. CDR3 bases: TGCGCCAGCAGCTCGGGGGTAGATACGCAGTATTTT.

The chain combines TRBV29-1 with TRBJ1-1, with D perhaps matching TRBD1 (5 bases). CDR3 length: 13 amino acids. Trimming removed 6 bases at V and 5 bases at J, with 16 bases between. Germline lookup yields CDR1 SQVTM and CDR2 ANQGSEA. CDR3 sequence reads: CSVRRPGRTEAFF. CDR3 sequence (DNA): TGCAGCGTCCGGCGGCCAGGGAGGACTGAAGCTTTCTTT.

The gene calls are TRBV5-4 and TRBJ1-5, with 7 bases lining up with TRBD1. V was clipped by 3 bases and J by 6 bases; unmatched bases: 6. Germline values: CDR1 SGHNT, CDR2 YYREEE (reference sequence). This CDR3 spans 14 amino acids. The CDR3 sequence: CASSSGQVGQPQHF. For the CDR3, the DNA is TGTGCCAGCAGCTCCGGACAGGTCGGTCAGCCCCAGCATTTT. The complete variable domain, with remaining parts taken from reference TRBV5-4 and TRBJ1-5, reads ETGVTQSPTHLIKTRGQQVTLRCSSQSGHNTVSWYQQALGQGPQFIFQYYREEENGRGNFPPRFSGLQFPNYSSELNVNALELDDSALYLCASSSGQVGQPQHFGDGTRLSIL.

About this clone itself: Other DNA sequences from this sample encode an identical CDR3 as well. V and J are TRBV6-1 and TRBJ2-3, with D uncertain. Trimming shortened V by 3 bases and J by 0 bases, and 7 bases separated the two germline ends. The CDR3 runs 14 residues. Germline V CDR1 and CDR2: MNHNS, SASEGT. The CDR3, as DNA: TGTGCCAGCAGTGAGTCAGGAAGCACAGATACGCAGTATTTT. Translation: CASSESGSTDTQYF.

Details on this clone: One end of the junction varies from germline; a read error may be responsible. The chain links TRBV5-4 to TRBJ2-1; 10 bases line up with TRBD2. CDR3 length: 17 amino acids. Germline V lookup: CDR1 SGHNT, CDR2 YYREEE (reference sequence). CDR3 bases: TGTGCCAGCAGCGCGAGCGGGAGGGGAGTTTACTACAGTGAGCAGTTCTTC. Protein: CASSASGRGVYYSEQFF.

This chain connects TRBV6-5 to TRBJ1-2, with D maybe TRBD1 (5 bases). There are 13 residues in the CDR3. From germline, CDR1 is MNHEY and CDR2 SVGAGI. With 0 bases removed from V and 6 bases from J, the gap between germline ends came to 8 bases. CDR3 sequence reads: CASSYSIGDGYTF. For the CDR3, the DNA is TGTGCCAGCAGTTACTCGATAGGGGATGGCTACACCTTC.

The CDR3 spells CASSLYGSSSYNEQFF. The CDR3 DNA reads as TGTGCCAGCAGTTTATATGGGTCTAGCTCCTACAATGAGCAGTTCTTC. The V gene is TRBV28, the J gene TRBJ2-1, with no clear D. The ends were cut back, 1 base at V and 0 bases at J, with 10 bases in the middle. This CDR3 is built from 16 residues. CDR1 and CDR2 (germline): MDHEN, SYDVKM.

This clone was seen a few times. V usage is TRBV7-3 and J usage is TRBJ2-7; the D gene is possibly TRBD1 (6 bases). Germline values: CDR1 SGHTA, CDR2 FQGTGA. Trimming removed 1 base from V and 7 bases from J, with 17 bases in between. The CDR3 has 15 residues. The CDR3 loop is CASSLSGTNLEEQYF. The CDR3 nucleotides are TGTGCCAGCAGCTTAAGTGGGACAAATCTGGAGGAGCAGTACTTC.

The J gene is TRBJ1-2, the V gene TRBV11-3; 7 nucleotides line up with TRBD1. Germline V gene sequence: CDR1 SGHNT, CDR2 YENEEA. The CDR3 totals 13 residues. V lost 6 bases and J lost 8; bases outside the gene matches: 9. CDR3 bases: TGTGCCAGCAGTCTTACAGGGGTGAGGGGCTACACCTTC. This sequence encodes CASSLTGVRGYTF.

V and J are TRBV11-2 and TRBJ2-7, with 14 nucleotides matching TRBD2. Germline V gene sequence: CDR1 SGHAT, CDR2 FQNNGV. This CDR3 is built from 17 residues. V lost 2 bases and J lost 2; bases outside the gene matches: 5. CDR3 amino acids: CASSLQGLAGDPYEQYF. In nucleotides, the CDR3 is TGTGCCAGCAGCTTACAGGGACTAGCGGGAGACCCCTACGAGCAGTACTTC.

The CDR3: CASRRDTLGTEAFF. The CDR3, as DNA: TGTGCCAGTAGAAGGGACACTCTCGGCACTGAAGCTTTCTTT. The rearrangement uses TRBV19 and TRBJ1-1, with D perhaps matching TRBD1 (6 bases). Germline lookup yields CDR1 LNHDA and CDR2 SQIVND (reference sequence). Trimming took off 6 bases at V and 4 bases at J, with 15 bases between the two ends. The CDR3 runs to 14 residues.

The chain uses TRBV30 and TRBJ2-1; 13 bases agree with TRBD2. Germline V gives CDR1 GTSNPN, CDR2 SVGIG (reference sequence). V dropped 0 bases and J dropped 5; count of bases not matched to a gene: 1. The length of the CDR3 is 15 residues. The CDR3 DNA reads TGTGCCTGGAGTGTAGGACTAGCGGGAGACAATGAGCAGTTCTTC. Its protein product is CAWSVGLAGDNEQFF.

The chain carries TRBV4-1 and TRBJ2-1; 7 nucleotides line up with TRBD2. The CDR3 covers 19 residues. In germline, CDR1 is MGHRA, CDR2 YSYEKL. The V gene end was trimmed by 0 bases and the J gene end by 1 base; junction bases not matched to a gene: 12. The DNA for the CDR3 is TGCGCCAGCAGCCAAGATAGGCTGCTAGCGGACCCTTCCTACAATGAGCAGTTCTTC. Translation: CASSQDRLLADPSYNEQFF.

J is TRBJ2-1 and V is TRBV5-1; TRBD2 matches 7 bases. Trimming at V came to 4 bases and at J to 10 bases, leaving 5 bases not matched to a gene. Germline assignment: CDR1 SGHRS and CDR2 YFSETQ. CDR3 length: 12 residues. CDR3 amino acids: CASSPGEGEQFF. The CDR3 DNA reads TGCGCCAGCAGCCCCGGGGAGGGGGAGCAGTTCTTC.

This clone was seen only once. The rearrangement links TRBV5-4 to TRBJ2-1; possibly TRBD1 for D (5 bases). This CDR3 has 19 residues. Germline V gives CDR1 SGHNT, CDR2 YYREEE (reference sequence). V was trimmed by 1 base and J by 0 bases, leaving 20 bases between them. CDR3 sequence: CASSLLDQGPLSSYNEQFF. The CDR3 DNA reads as TGTGCCAGCAGCTTGCTGGATCAGGGCCCTCTTAGCTCCTACAATGAGCAGTTCTTC.